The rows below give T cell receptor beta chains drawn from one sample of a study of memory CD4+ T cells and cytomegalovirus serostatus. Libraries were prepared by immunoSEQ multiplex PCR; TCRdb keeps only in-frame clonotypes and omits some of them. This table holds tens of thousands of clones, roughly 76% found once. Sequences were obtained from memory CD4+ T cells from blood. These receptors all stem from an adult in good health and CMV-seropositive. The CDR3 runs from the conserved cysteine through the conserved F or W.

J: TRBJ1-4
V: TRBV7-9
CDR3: CASSLDRGSEKLFF

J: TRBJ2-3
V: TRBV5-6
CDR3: CASSGQADTQYF

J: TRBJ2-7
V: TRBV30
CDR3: CAWSGWTLPPNEQYF

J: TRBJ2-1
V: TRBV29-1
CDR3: CSVSQASGSDEQFF

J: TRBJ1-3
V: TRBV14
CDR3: CASSQGGDTIYF

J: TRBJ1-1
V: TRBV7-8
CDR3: CASSVDLNTEAFF

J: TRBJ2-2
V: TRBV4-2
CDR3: CASSQVSGLVTGELFF

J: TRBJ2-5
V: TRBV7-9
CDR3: CASSSVSGGIRETQYF

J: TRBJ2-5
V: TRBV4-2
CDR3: CASSQDGRGQETQYF

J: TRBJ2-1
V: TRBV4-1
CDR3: CASSQDGGTSGGVSYNEQFF

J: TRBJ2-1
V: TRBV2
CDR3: CASARLSISSYNEQFF

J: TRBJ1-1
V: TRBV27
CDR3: CASSPPWTGKGTEAFF

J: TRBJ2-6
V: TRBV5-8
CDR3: CARRITGANVLTF

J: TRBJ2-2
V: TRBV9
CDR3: CASSVEGGANTGELFF

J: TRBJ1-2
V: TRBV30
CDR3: CAWSGPAGGYTF

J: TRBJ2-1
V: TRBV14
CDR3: CASSQAYEQFF

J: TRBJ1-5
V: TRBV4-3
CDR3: CASSPLQGADQPQHF

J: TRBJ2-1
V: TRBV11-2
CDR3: CASSPYSKKFF

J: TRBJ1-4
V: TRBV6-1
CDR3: CASSVDTEGRREKLFF

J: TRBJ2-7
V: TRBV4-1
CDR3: CASSQGLAGVYEQYF

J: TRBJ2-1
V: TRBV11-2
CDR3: CASSLRGSGTYNEQFF

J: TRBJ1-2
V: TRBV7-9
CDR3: CASSLGGYQGYGYTF

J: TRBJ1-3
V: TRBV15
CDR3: CATGKRSSGNTIYF

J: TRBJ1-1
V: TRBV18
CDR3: CASSPREGRTEAFF

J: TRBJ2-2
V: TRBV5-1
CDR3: CASSLGPPNTGELFF

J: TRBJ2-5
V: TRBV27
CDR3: CASSNGQGTFGTQYF

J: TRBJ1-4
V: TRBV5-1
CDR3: CASSDPGQTSEKLFF

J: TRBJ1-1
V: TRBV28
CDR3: CASRYSGLRRTEAFF

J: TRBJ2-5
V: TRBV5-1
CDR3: CASSREGVIETQYF

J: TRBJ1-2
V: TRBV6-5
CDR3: CASSYGGQGAYGYTF

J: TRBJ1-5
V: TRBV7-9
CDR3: CASSFDGGAGQPQHF

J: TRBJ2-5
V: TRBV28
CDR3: CASSSQAGQGARETQYF

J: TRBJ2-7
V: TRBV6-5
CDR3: CASGLNRGVRAEQYF

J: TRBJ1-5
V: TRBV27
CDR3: CASSLGLSNQPQHF

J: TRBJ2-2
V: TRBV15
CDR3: CATSRDHLQAGELFF

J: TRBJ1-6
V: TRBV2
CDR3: CASTPGGYNSPLHF

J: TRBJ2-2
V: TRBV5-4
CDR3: CASSPRQGARTGELFF

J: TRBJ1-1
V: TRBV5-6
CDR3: CASSFQGASTEAFF

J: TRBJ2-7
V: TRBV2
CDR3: CASSLRQGYEQYF

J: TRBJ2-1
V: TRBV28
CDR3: CASKGWVDNEQFF

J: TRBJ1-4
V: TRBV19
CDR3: CASSSLGAF

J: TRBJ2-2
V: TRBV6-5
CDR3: CASSKRDSNTGELFF

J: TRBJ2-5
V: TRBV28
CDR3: CASGLRSGRLRETQYF

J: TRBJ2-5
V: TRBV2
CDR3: CASLGVEGGETQYF

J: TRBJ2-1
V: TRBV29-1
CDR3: CSTTGYTAYNEQFF